Below are 3 T cell receptor beta chains sequenced from a single sample in a study of shared clonotypes between healthy human individuals. Sequencing was performed with immunoSEQ multiplex PCR; in TCRdb, only in-frame clones are kept and a portion is missing. Altogether 1,500,000 or so clones are present, about 98.5% being singletons, with the ten largest covering 0.36%. Sequenced: naive CD4+ T cells sorted from blood. Noted subset: CD45RA+ positively selected. The source is a man aged 25-45 years in good health.

The rearrangement links TRBV14 to TRBJ2-7; D uncertain. This CDR3 is 16 amino acids long. V shed 4 bases and J shed 3 bases, with 19 bases lying between them. Germline CDR1 and CDR2: SGHDN and FVKESK. The CDR3 spells CASSPTSGGVGYEQYF. CDR3 sequence (DNA): TGTGCCAGCAGCCCAACCTCGGGCGGAGTCGGCTACGAGCAGTACTTC.

This chain connects TRBV28 to TRBJ1-2, with 10 nucleotides matching TRBD1. The CDR3 is 16 residues long. Germline CDR1 reads MDHEN; CDR2 reads SYDVKM. Losses at the gene ends were 5 bases for V and 1 base for J; bases not matched to a gene: 7. DNA for the CDR3: TGTGCCAGCAGTGTGGGACAGGGGCCGTATAACTATGGCTACACCTTC. As protein: CASSVGQGPYNYGYTF.

This clone is a singleton in its sample. The chain employs TRBV12-2 and TRBJ2-2. TRBV12-2 is flagged as a pseudogene. The CDR3 has 12 residues. As DNA, the CDR3 is TGTGCAAGTCGCAAGAAGATCGGGGAGCTGTTTTTT. It codes for CASRKKIGELFF.